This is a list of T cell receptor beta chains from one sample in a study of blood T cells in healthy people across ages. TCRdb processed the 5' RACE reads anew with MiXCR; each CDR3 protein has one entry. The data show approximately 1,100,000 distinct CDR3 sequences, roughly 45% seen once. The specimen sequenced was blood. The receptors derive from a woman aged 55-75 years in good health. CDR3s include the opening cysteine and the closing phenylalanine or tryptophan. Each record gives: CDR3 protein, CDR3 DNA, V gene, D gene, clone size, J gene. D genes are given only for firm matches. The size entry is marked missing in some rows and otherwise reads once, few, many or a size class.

CDR3 protein: CAHGGYQETQYF
CDR3 DNA: TGTGCCCATGGGGGGTACCAAGAGACCCAGTACTTC
V gene: TRBV30
D gene: -
clone size: many
J gene: TRBJ2-5

CDR3 protein: CASSRYRGPTYEQYF
CDR3 DNA: TGTGCCAGCAGCCGTTACAGGGGACCGACCTACGAGCAGTACTTC
V gene: TRBV7-2
D gene: TRBD1
clone size: few
J gene: TRBJ2-7

CDR3 protein: CSATNPTSGSYEQYF
CDR3 DNA: TGCAGTGCTACAAACCCGACTAGCGGGAGTTACGAGCAGTACTTC
V gene: TRBV20-1
D gene: TRBD2
clone size: -
J gene: TRBJ2-7

CDR3 protein: CASTAPGLRNLKSSYNEQFF
CDR3 DNA: TGTGCCAGCACTGCACCGGGACTCCGAAATCTGAAGAGCTCCTACAATGAGCAGTTCTTC
V gene: TRBV6-4
D gene: -
clone size: many
J gene: TRBJ2-1

CDR3 protein: CASSLGGRYGYEQYF
CDR3 DNA: TGCGCCAGCAGCTTAGGGGGGCGTTATGGGTACGAGCAGTACTTC
V gene: TRBV5-1
D gene: -
clone size: -
J gene: TRBJ2-7

CDR3 protein: CSARAGSDNYGYTF
CDR3 DNA: TGCAGTGCTAGGGCGGGCAGCGATAACTATGGCTACACCTTC
V gene: TRBV20-1
D gene: -
clone size: few
J gene: TRBJ1-2

CDR3 protein: CASSRDVRKLTQYF
CDR3 DNA: TGTGCCAGCAGCCGGGACGTGCGCAAGTTGACCCAGTACTTC
V gene: TRBV7-9
D gene: -
clone size: -
J gene: TRBJ2-5

CDR3 protein: CASSVQLAGEGYEQFF
CDR3 DNA: TGTGCCAGCAGCGTACAACTAGCGGGAGAAGGGTATGAGCAGTTCTTC
V gene: TRBV9
D gene: TRBD2
clone size: -
J gene: TRBJ2-1

CDR3 protein: CASSKEYTSGRADGPNEQFF
CDR3 DNA: TGTGCCAGCAGCAAAGAGTATACTAGCGGGAGGGCTGACGGTCCGAATGAGCAGTTCTTC
V gene: TRBV21-1
D gene: -
clone size: few
J gene: TRBJ2-1

CDR3 protein: CASSLGIVGRTGGSGANVLTF
CDR3 DNA: TGTGCCAGCAGCTTAGGAATAGTAGGGAGGACAGGGGGTTCTGGGGCCAACGTCCTGACTTTC
V gene: TRBV11-2
D gene: TRBD1
clone size: -
J gene: TRBJ2-6

CDR3 protein: CASSGLETQYF
CDR3 DNA: TGTGCCAGCAGTGGACTAGAGACCCAGTACTTC
V gene: TRBV2
D gene: -
clone size: many
J gene: TRBJ2-5

CDR3 protein: CASRQAGNSYNEQFF
CDR3 DNA: TGTGCCAGCAGACAAGCGGGCAACTCCTACAATGAGCAGTTCTTC
V gene: TRBV6-6
D gene: -
clone size: -
J gene: TRBJ2-1

CDR3 protein: CSVGGDRAAGELFF
CDR3 DNA: TGCAGCGTGGGGGGAGACAGGGCTGCCGGGGAGCTGTTTTTT
V gene: TRBV29-1
D gene: -
clone size: few
J gene: TRBJ2-2

CDR3 protein: CASRPTSGRGTGELFF
CDR3 DNA: TGTGCCAGCAGACCAACTAGCGGGAGAGGTACCGGGGAGCTGTTTTTT
V gene: TRBV7-9
D gene: TRBD2
clone size: -
J gene: TRBJ2-2

CDR3 protein: CASSLIVQYF
CDR3 DNA: TGTGCCAGCAGTTTAATCGTGCAGTACTTC
V gene: TRBV6-1
D gene: -
clone size: -
J gene: TRBJ2-7